This TCR beta chain is drawn from a study of blood T cells in healthy people across ages. Each individual donor underwent a draw of about 11 milliliters of peripheral blood. As concerns this clonotype: The target antigen is unknown.

Study-level results: When set beside aged donors, long-lived donors presented more naive CD4+ cells and higher diversity.

Unmatched junction bases numbered 10, after V lost 3 bases and J lost 4 bases. The CDR3 totals 16 residues. Per germline, CDR1 MGHDK and CDR2 SYGVNS. Together with a sample-barcoded 5' primer, a J-beta primer mix was included in a second PCR lasting about 6 to 11 cycles. Each CDR3 protein gets one entry after TCRdb re-called the 5' RACE reads with MiXCR. The sample has 790,000 or so distinct CDR3 sequences, 45% to 70% seen once; the top ten hold about 26%. The sequencing sample was made of blood. V and J are TRBV25-1 and TRBJ1-2, with TRBD1 identical over 8 bases. This TCR came from a man aged 35 to 55 in good health. The CDR3 here is CASSDHPQGARYGYTF. CDR3 sequence (DNA): TGTGCCAGCAGTGATCACCCTCAGGGGGCCCGCTATGGCTACACCTTC.